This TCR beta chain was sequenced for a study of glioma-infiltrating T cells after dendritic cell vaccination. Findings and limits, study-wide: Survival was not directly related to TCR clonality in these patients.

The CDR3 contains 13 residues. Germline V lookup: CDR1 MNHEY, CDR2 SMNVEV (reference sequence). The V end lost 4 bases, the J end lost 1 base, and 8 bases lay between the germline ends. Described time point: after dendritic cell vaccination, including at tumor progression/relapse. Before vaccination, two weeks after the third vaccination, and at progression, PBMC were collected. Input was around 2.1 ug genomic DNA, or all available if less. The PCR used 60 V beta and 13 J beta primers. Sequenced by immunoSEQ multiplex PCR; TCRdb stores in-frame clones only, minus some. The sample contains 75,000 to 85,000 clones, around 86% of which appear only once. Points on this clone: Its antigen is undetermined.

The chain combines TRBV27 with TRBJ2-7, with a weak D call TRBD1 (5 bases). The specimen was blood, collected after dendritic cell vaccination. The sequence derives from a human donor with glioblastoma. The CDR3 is CASSSDISYEQYF. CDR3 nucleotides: TGTGCCAGCAGTTCGGACATTTCCTACGAGCAGTACTTC.